This T cell receptor beta chain is drawn from a study of T cell changes during pregnancy in multiple sclerosis. Sequencing was performed with immunoSEQ multiplex PCR; in TCRdb, only in-frame clones are kept and a portion is missing. The data show under 75,000 clones, with about 90% seen just once and roughly 1.5% held by the top ten. The V gene lost 4 bases and the J gene lost 5 bases, with 18 bases spanning the gap. Germline CDR1 is SGDLS and CDR2 is YYNGEE. The CDR3 has 15 amino acids. The V gene is TRBV9, the J gene TRBJ1-1; D is perhaps TRBD1 (5 bases). The origin of this receptor is a female donor in good health, enrolled as a control in a pregnancy study. Sequencing used peripheral blood, obtained in the third trimester of pregnancy. CDR3 in DNA: TGTGCCAGCAGCCCGGAAGGGGCGTCGTGGACTGAAGCTTTCTTT. It specifies CASSPEGASWTEAFF.